This entry lists 18 T cell receptor beta chains sequenced from one sample in a study of blood T cells in healthy people across ages (dated by TCRdb to 2015 to 2017). Library prep was done by 5' RACE. This sample was sequenced with an Illumina HiSeq 2500. A second PCR of 7 to 11 cycles was run with a J-beta primer mix and a sample-barcoded 5' primer. Using fastp trimming at Q25 and MiXCR clonotype assembly, TCRdb reanalyzed the public sequencing data and kept in-frame beta chains. Each CDR3 protein gets just one entry, which takes the most common genes and DNA from the rows behind it. The table for this sample lists hundreds of thousands of distinct CDR3 sequences; 45% to 65% of them were counted only once. 30% to 45% of the sample rests with the top ten. Material for sequencing was blood. The receptors were gathered from a man between 60 and 75 years old in good health.

This clonotype has a single count. The rearrangement links TRBV5-1 to TRBJ2-1; the D gene is possibly TRBD2 (5 bases). CDR3 size: 13 residues. The V gene lost 3 bases and the J gene lost 7 bases, with 11 bases spanning the gap. Germline loops: CDR1 SGHRS, CDR2 YFSETQ. Here the CDR3 reads CASSSRTENEQFF. CDR3 in DNA: TGCGCCAGCAGCTCTCGGACTGAAAATGAGCAGTTCTTC.

The chain recombines TRBV25-1 with TRBJ2-1, with 16 bases matching TRBD2. The V and J ends lost 6 bases and 7 bases, in that order; junction bases with no gene match: 12. Germline V gene lookup returns CDR1 MGHDK and CDR2 SYGVNS. The CDR3 totals 18 residues. The CDR3 DNA is TGTGCCAGCAGCCAGGTTGGGACTAGCGGGGGGGCCGGGAATGAGCAGTTCTTC. This encodes CASSQVGTSGGAGNEQFF.

This clonotype appeared a few times. The chain couples TRBV5-1 to TRBJ2-5; weak D call: TRBD1 (5 bases). The V gene lost 4 bases and the J gene lost 1 base, with 11 bases spanning the gap. Germline V lookup: CDR1 SGHRS, CDR2 YFSETQ. CDR3 length equals 14 residues. As DNA, the CDR3 is TGCGCCAGCAGCAACCCACAGGCCCAAGAGACCCAGTACTTC. Protein sequence: CASSNPQAQETQYF.

The rearrangement links TRBV5-1 to TRBJ1-2; the D is unclear. Deletions cut 2 bases from V and 1 base from J, with 15 bases between. This CDR3 spans 16 amino acids. Looked up from germline, CDR1 is SGHRS and CDR2 is YFSETQ. The DNA of the CDR3 is TGCGCCAGCAGCTTTCTGCCGACGGGTAGTAACTATGGCTACACCTTC. Its translation is CASSFLPTGSNYGYTF.

This chain joins TRBV4-1 and TRBJ2-7; 8 bases match TRBD1. This CDR3 is 15 amino acids long. CDR1 and CDR2 from the germline V gene are MGHRA and YSYEKL. Trimming took 4 bases from V and 1 from J; bases not matched to a gene: 6. The DNA for the CDR3 is TGCGCCAGCAGCCTTAGCCGGGACAGGTCCTACGAGCAGTACTTC. This translates into CASSLSRDRSYEQYF.

This chain connects TRBV27 to TRBJ2-4; unclear D gene. This CDR3 has 15 amino acids. Germline V gene sequence: CDR1 MNHEY, CDR2 SMNVEV (reference sequence). The ends were cut back, 4 bases at V and 0 bases at J, with 10 bases in the middle. The CDR3 here is CASSSQSLAKNIQYF. CDR3 DNA: TGTGCCAGCAGTTCACAGAGTCTAGCCAAAAACATTCAGTACTTC.

CDR3 sequence: CASSLSPVGKGNQPQHF. CDR3 sequence (DNA): TGCGCCAGCAGTTTGAGCCCGGTGGGGAAAGGGAATCAGCCCCAGCATTTT. The chain uses TRBV4-1 and TRBJ1-5; D unclear. Germline CDR1 and CDR2: MGHRA and YSYEKL. This CDR3 is built from 17 residues. V was shortened by 6 bases and J by 4 bases, with 22 bases between the two germline ends.

This chain connects TRBV28 to TRBJ1-5; no clear D. This CDR3 comprises 14 residues. CDR1 and CDR2 from the germline V gene are MDHEN and SYDVKM. Trimming pared 2 bases from V and 0 bases from J, leaving 5 bases between. CDR3 sequence (DNA): TGTGCCAGCAGTTTAGGGGTTAGCAATCAGCCCCAGCATTTT. Residues: CASSLGVSNQPQHF.

The chain links TRBV5-1 to TRBJ2-4; TRBD1 agrees at 7 bases. The J call may be incorrect, as the DNA end agrees better with TRBJ2-7. Per germline, CDR1 SGHRS and CDR2 YFSETQ. This CDR3 is built from 14 residues. The CDR3 here is CASNRDSGDYEQYF. In DNA form, the CDR3 reads TGCGCCAGCAACCGGGACAGCGGCGACTACGAGCAGTACTTC.

The chain joins TRBV6-5 to TRBJ2-5, with D hard to call. This CDR3 spans 12 amino acids. Between the trimmed V and J ends, which lost 2 bases and 5 bases, there was a span of 6 bases. Germline V lookup: CDR1 MNHEY, CDR2 SVGAGI. Here the CDR3 reads CASSYGSETQYF. In DNA form, the CDR3 reads TGTGCCAGCAGTTACGGTTCGGAGACCCAGTACTTC.

V gene TRBV11-2 combines with J gene TRBJ2-1, with a tentative D call TRBD1 (6 bases). The CDR3 has 18 amino acids. Germline V gives CDR1 SGHAT, CDR2 FQNNGV. V was cut by 5 bases and J by 13 bases, with 33 bases left in between. CDR3 protein: CASSRNLPGTLGSETQFF. The CDR3 region has the DNA TGTGCCAGCAGCCGAAACCTACCCGGGACATTAGGATCGGAGACCCAGTTCTTC.

This clonotype was seen many times. The chain uses TRBV18 and TRBJ2-7; D is possibly TRBD1 or TRBD2 (5 bases each). Germline values: CDR1 KGHSH, CDR2 LQKENI. The CDR3 covers 13 residues. The germline V and J ends were trimmed by 8 bases and 0 bases, with 11 bases remaining between them. The CDR3 nucleotides read TGTGCCAGCAGTCCAGGGAGCTCCTACGAGCAGTACTTC. Translation: CASSPGSSYEQYF.

The CDR3 DNA follows: TGCAGTGCTAGGAGACAGGGGGTCTTCTTATCACCCCTCCACTTT. This sequence encodes CSARRQGVFLSPLHF. The chain uses TRBV20-1 and TRBJ1-6, with 9 positions matching TRBD1. J gave up 10 bases and V 3 bases, and 10 bases lay outside the gene matches. The CDR3 sequence is 15 residues long. From germline, CDR1 is DFQATT and CDR2 SNEGSKA (reference sequence).

The chain employs TRBV6-6 and TRBJ2-5; 8 bases align to TRBD2. The CDR3 sequence is 13 residues long. Germline V gene sequence: CDR1 MNHNY, CDR2 SVGAGI (reference sequence). V lost 4 bases, J lost 5 bases, and 3 bases stayed unmatched. The CDR3 DNA reads as TGTGCCAGCAGTTCGGGACTAGGGGAGACCCAGTACTTC. It codes for CASSSGLGETQYF.

This clonotype was recorded only once. The CDR3 loop reads CSARDPQRARGEQYF. CDR3 coding DNA: TGCAGTGCTAGAGATCCCCAACGGGCGAGAGGGGAGCAGTACTTC. The V and J genes are TRBV20-1 and TRBJ2-7, with a weak D call TRBD2 (5 bases). The CDR3 spans 15 residues. CDR1 and CDR2 from the germline V gene are DFQATT and SNEGSKA (reference sequence). The germline V and J ends were trimmed by 0 bases and 7 bases, with 19 bases remaining between them.

V gene TRBV12-3 or TRBV12-4 combines with J gene TRBJ2-4; a possible D gene is TRBD2 (7 bases). The DNA end favors TRBJ2-7, so the J call may be wrong. The CDR3 loop spans 16 amino acids. The CDR3 nucleotides read TGTGCCAGCAGTTTAGGCCCGGGGAGGGGGAACTGCGAGCAGTACTTC. Protein product: CASSLGPGRGNCEQYF.

This chain connects TRBV25-1 to TRBJ1-5; D perhaps matches TRBD1 (5 bases). From germline, CDR1 is MGHDK and CDR2 SYGVNS. Between the trimmed V and J ends, which lost 4 bases and 0 bases, there was a span of 16 bases. CDR3 length: 17 amino acids. The CDR3 is CASSGQTDTYSNQPQHF. DNA for the CDR3: TGTGCCAGCAGTGGTCAGACAGACACATATAGCAATCAGCCCCAGCATTTT.

The chain is built from TRBV13 and TRBJ2-3, with TRBD1 matching over 11 bases. The CDR3 has 16 amino acids. Germline trimming cut 4 bases from V and 3 bases from J; bases unmatched to any gene: 6. The germline CDR1 and CDR2 sequences are PRHDT and FYEKMQ (reference sequence). The CDR3 region has the DNA TGTGCCAGCAGCTCCCGGACAGGGGGCGGTACAGATACGCAGTATTTT. The encoded protein is CASSSRTGGGTDTQYF.